This TCR beta chain is from a study of identical twins. General study findings and limits: Partial confounding of zero-insertion analyses by invariant MAIT and iNKT cells was possible. Out-of-frame alpha sequences that twins shared showed excess low generation probability.

TCRdb re-called the 5' RACE reads through MiXCR, storing one row per CDR3 protein. The profile shows 1.5 million to 2 million distinct CDR3 sequences, less than 40% of them singletons. Turning to this clonotype: Its antigen is still unknown. The junction departs from the called germline gene at one end, perhaps through a read error.

Germline V gene lookup returns CDR1 SGHTA and CDR2 FQGNSA. The CDR3 sequence is 17 residues long. Sequencing was done on a sample of cord blood. This sequence was found in a newborn girl in good health. The chain employs TRBV7-2 and TRBJ2-1; the match to TRBD2 covers 10 bases. The CDR3 DNA reads as TGTGCCAACAGCTTAGGGTCTAGCGGGAGTTCCTACAATGAGCAGTTCTTC. Protein: CANSLGSSGSSYNEQFF. Full variable domain (outside the CDR3, taken from reference TRBV7-2 and TRBJ2-1): GAGVSQSPSNKVTEKGKDVELRCDPISGHTALYWYRQSLGQGLEFLIYFQGNSAPDKSGLPSDRFSAERTGGSVSTLTIQRTQQEDSAVYLCANSLGSSGSSYNEQFFGPGTRLTVL.